These T cell receptor beta chains were read from a single sample in a study of post-analysis software for immune sequencing data. TCRdb re-called the PCR reads through MiXCR, storing one row per CDR3 protein. The sample gives 450,000 to 700,000 distinct CDR3 sequences, around 47% of which show up once; approximately 1.7% is in the top ten. The sample was blood. The origin of the receptors is a girl aged 10-17 years with multiple sclerosis. The CDR3 runs from the conserved cysteine through the conserved F or W. Fields, in order: V gene, J gene, clone size, D gene, CDR3 DNA, CDR3 protein. A D gene is named only where the DNA matches it firmly. Expanded clones get a size class; other rows say once, few or many, or leave the size out.

V gene: TRBV29-1; J gene: TRBJ1-2; clone size: few; D gene: TRBD1; CDR3 DNA: TGCAGCGTTGGACAGGGTTCCGCCGGCTACACCTTC; CDR3 protein: CSVGQGSAGYTF
V gene: TRBV24-1; J gene: TRBJ2-1; clone size: NA; D gene: TRBD2; CDR3 DNA: TGTGCCACCAGTGGTAGCGGGGCCCCCAATGGGCAGTTCTTC; CDR3 protein: CATSGSGAPNGQFF
V gene: TRBV5-1; J gene: TRBJ2-7; clone size: NA; D gene: NA; CDR3 DNA: TGCGCCAGCAGCTTTAGCGAGGTCTCCTACGAGCAGTACTTC; CDR3 protein: CASSFSEVSYEQYF
V gene: TRBV20-1; J gene: TRBJ2-3; clone size: once; D gene: NA; CDR3 DNA: TGCAGTGCTCCGTCACAGGGCACAGATACGCAGTATTTT; CDR3 protein: CSAPSQGTDTQYF
V gene: TRBV29-1; J gene: TRBJ2-5; clone size: NA; D gene: NA; CDR3 DNA: TGCAGCGTTGAGCCGATTGTTGGGCCGGAAGAGACCCAGTACTTC; CDR3 protein: CSVEPIVGPEETQYF
V gene: TRBV7-2; J gene: TRBJ2-1; clone size: once; D gene: NA; CDR3 DNA: TGTGCCAGCAGCCCTAGTAGGGGGGGCCGGAATGAGCAGTTCTTC; CDR3 protein: CASSPSRGGRNEQFF
V gene: TRBV6-5; J gene: TRBJ1-1; clone size: few; D gene: NA; CDR3 DNA: TGTGCCAGCAGTTACTCGAGGGGACTGAACACTGAAGCTTTCTTT; CDR3 protein: CASSYSRGLNTEAFF
V gene: TRBV6-6; J gene: TRBJ2-7; clone size: NA; D gene: NA; CDR3 DNA: TGTGCCAGCAGTTACTTGAGTTACGCTAGCACGCACGAGCAGTACTTC; CDR3 protein: CASSYLSYASTHEQYF
V gene: TRBV28; J gene: TRBJ1-2; clone size: NA; D gene: TRBD1; CDR3 DNA: TGTGCCAGCAGTTCGCCCGGACAGGGCCCCACCATAGGCTACACCTTC; CDR3 protein: CASSSPGQGPTIGYTF
V gene: TRBV7-2; J gene: TRBJ2-1; clone size: once; D gene: NA; CDR3 DNA: TGTGCCAGCAGCTGGGGCCGACAGTCAATAGGGCAGTTCTTC; CDR3 protein: CASSWGRQSIGQFF
V gene: TRBV7-9; J gene: TRBJ1-4; clone size: NA; D gene: NA; CDR3 DNA: TGTGCCAGCAGCAGTAACAGTCGCGGAAAACTGTTTTTT; CDR3 protein: CASSSNSRGKLFF
V gene: TRBV6-2/TRBV6-3; J gene: TRBJ1-5; clone size: few; D gene: NA; CDR3 DNA: TGTGCCAGCAGTTACCTCCGGGACTATAGCAATCAGCCCCAGCATTTT; CDR3 protein: CASSYLRDYSNQPQHF
V gene: TRBV12-3/TRBV12-4; J gene: TRBJ2-3; clone size: many; D gene: NA; CDR3 DNA: TGTGCCAGCCTCTGGGCGAACGCAGATACGCAGTATTTT; CDR3 protein: CASLWANADTQYF
V gene: TRBV3-1; J gene: TRBJ2-1; clone size: few; D gene: TRBD1; CDR3 DNA: TGTGCCAGCAGCCAAGCCGGGACAGGGGACGATGAGCAGTTCTTC; CDR3 protein: CASSQAGTGDDEQFF
V gene: TRBV12-3/TRBV12-4; J gene: TRBJ1-2; clone size: NA; D gene: NA; CDR3 DNA: TGTGCCAGCAGTAGGGAGGGGCCCACCTTC; CDR3 protein: CASSREGPTF
V gene: TRBV7-9; J gene: TRBJ2-7; clone size: few; D gene: TRBD1; CDR3 DNA: TGTGCCAGCACCTTGGCGAGGACAGGGTCCCTCGAGCAGTACTTC; CDR3 protein: CASTLARTGSLEQYF
V gene: TRBV20-1; J gene: TRBJ2-7; clone size: once; D gene: TRBD2; CDR3 DNA: TGCTGTGCTACGAAGCGGGGGCCGACCTACGAGCAGTACTTC; CDR3 protein: CCATKRGPTYEQYF
V gene: TRBV25-1; J gene: TRBJ2-7; clone size: few; D gene: TRBD2; CDR3 DNA: TGTGCCAGCAGTCGGTCTAGCGGGAGGGCCGTCTCCTACGAGCAGTACTTC; CDR3 protein: CASSRSSGRAVSYEQYF
V gene: TRBV29-1; J gene: TRBJ2-3; clone size: few; D gene: TRBD1; CDR3 DNA: TGCAGCGTTGCCGACAGGGGCGTCCCCAATACGCAGTATTTT; CDR3 protein: CSVADRGVPNTQYF
V gene: TRBV5-1; J gene: TRBJ2-7; clone size: few; D gene: NA; CDR3 DNA: TGCGCCAGCAAAGGAACAGGGAGGTACGAGCAGTACTTC; CDR3 protein: CASKGTGRYEQYF
V gene: TRBV12-3/TRBV12-4; J gene: TRBJ2-3; clone size: NA; D gene: TRBD1; CDR3 DNA: TGTGCCAGCAGTCCCCACAGGGGCGGTGGCACAGATACGCAGTATTTT; CDR3 protein: CASSPHRGGGTDTQYF
V gene: TRBV5-1; J gene: TRBJ2-3; clone size: few; D gene: NA; CDR3 DNA: TGCGCCAGCAGCTTGGGCCGCGGCCCCACAGATACGCAGTATTTT; CDR3 protein: CASSLGRGPTDTQYF
V gene: TRBV5-4; J gene: TRBJ2-1; clone size: NA; D gene: TRBD1; CDR3 DNA: TGTGCCAACAGCTTGGGCGGGACAGGGGAGGAGCAGTTCTTC; CDR3 protein: CANSLGGTGEEQFF
V gene: TRBV11-2; J gene: TRBJ2-2; clone size: once; D gene: NA; CDR3 DNA: TGTGCCAGCAGCTCCTATCGGTTGTCGGGGGAGCTGTTTTTT; CDR3 protein: CASSSYRLSGELFF
V gene: TRBV11-3; J gene: TRBJ2-3; clone size: NA; D gene: NA; CDR3 DNA: TGTGCCAGCAGCTTAGGGGACTCGAATCCGTATCGGGATACGCAGTATTTT; CDR3 protein: CASSLGDSNPYRDTQYF
V gene: TRBV7-9; J gene: TRBJ2-7; clone size: NA; D gene: TRBD2; CDR3 DNA: TGTGCCAGCAGCTTAGTGGGTCTGGGGAGGGCCCACGAGCAGTACTTC; CDR3 protein: CASSLVGLGRAHEQYF
V gene: TRBV10-3; J gene: TRBJ2-3; clone size: few; D gene: TRBD2; CDR3 DNA: TGTGCCATCAAGGGTTCGACTAGCGGGAGGGGCACAGATACGCAGTATTTT; CDR3 protein: CAIKGSTSGRGTDTQYF
V gene: TRBV7-9; J gene: TRBJ2-1; clone size: NA; D gene: TRBD2; CDR3 DNA: TGTGCCAGCAGCCCCCGGGGGGGGCTGACCAATGAGCAGTTCTTC; CDR3 protein: CASSPRGGLTNEQFF
V gene: TRBV12-3/TRBV12-4; J gene: TRBJ2-1; clone size: NA; D gene: NA; CDR3 DNA: TGTGCCGGCAGTTTAGTATCCGGGGGTTGGTACAATGAGCAGTTCTTC; CDR3 protein: CAGSLVSGGWYNEQFF
V gene: TRBV5-6; J gene: TRBJ2-5; clone size: few; D gene: NA; CDR3 DNA: TGTGCCAGCAGCCCTACGGGCAGGGGGAGGCAAGAGACCCAGTACTTC; CDR3 protein: CASSPTGRGRQETQYF